This TCR beta chain derives from a study of blood T cells in healthy people across ages. General study results and limits: Naive and antigen-experienced cells could not be conclusively compared, given unsorted PBMCs. Naive T cell percentage showed a strong correlation with the diversity of TCR beta.

The CDR3 spans 17 residues. Turning to this clonotype: Its target is not known.

The authors ran a second PCR of roughly 6 to 12 cycles using a sample-barcoded 5' primer and a J-beta primer mix. TCRdb redid the calling of the 5' RACE reads with MiXCR, one entry per CDR3 protein. The table records fewer than 2,000,000 distinct CDR3 sequences, roughly 32% of them present only once. The chain combines TRBV21-1 with TRBJ1-2; TRBD1 is the table's D call, not checked against the DNA. TRBV21-1 is assigned pseudogene status. The material sequenced was blood. This TCR was sampled from a woman in her twenties or thirties in good health. The CDR3 DNA is TGTGCCAGCAGCAAACACCCCCGGGAGTCTACTAACTATGGCTACACCTTC. Translated, it gives CASSKHPRESTNYGYTF.